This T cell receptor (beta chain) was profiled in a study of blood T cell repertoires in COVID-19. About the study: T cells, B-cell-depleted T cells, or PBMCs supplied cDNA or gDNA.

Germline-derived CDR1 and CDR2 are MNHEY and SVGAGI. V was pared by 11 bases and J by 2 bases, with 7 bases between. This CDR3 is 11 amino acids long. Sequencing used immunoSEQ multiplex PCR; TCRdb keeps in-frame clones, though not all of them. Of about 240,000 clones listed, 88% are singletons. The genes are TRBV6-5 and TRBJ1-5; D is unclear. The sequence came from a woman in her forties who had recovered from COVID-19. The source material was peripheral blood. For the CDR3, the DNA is TGTGCCCCCCGGGGCAATCAGCCCCAGCATTTT. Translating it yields CAPRGNQPQHF.